Shown below are 29 T cell receptor beta chains from a single sample sequenced in a study of blood T cell repertoires in COVID-19. The method was immunoSEQ multiplex PCR; TCRdb's version includes in-frame clones alone and lacks a portion of them. The table includes fewer than 300,000 clones, about 85% detected once. The sample comprised peripheral blood. The receptors stem from a human donor with COVID-19, enrolled during active disease. The donor label of this sample is uncertain.

This clone is a singleton in its sample. V gene TRBV29-1 combines with J gene TRBJ2-5; possible D gene TRBD1, 6 bases. Germline CDR1 reads SQVTM; CDR2 reads ANQGSEA. The V end lost 4 bases, the J end lost 5 bases, and 20 bases lay between the germline ends. This CDR3 contains 15 residues. CDR3 loop: CSVVIQGEVGETQYF. DNA for the CDR3: TGCAGCGTTGTTATACAGGGAGAGGTTGGGGAGACCCAGTACTTC.

The chain uses TRBV30 and TRBJ2-1; 13 bases map to TRBD2. CDR1 is GTSNPN, CDR2 SVGIG, per germline (reference sequence). The CDR3 loop spans 16 amino acids. The V segment lost 2 bases and the J segment 4 bases; nucleotides outside the gene matches: 5. CDR3 protein: CAWSRGLAGEYNEQFF. CDR3 nucleotides: TGTGCCTGGAGTCGAGGACTAGCGGGAGAGTACAATGAGCAGTTCTTC.

This clone came up once. The V and J genes are TRBV4-1 and TRBJ2-7; 8 nucleotides match TRBD1. CDR1 is MGHRA and CDR2 is YSYEKL in the germline V gene. V dropped 2 bases and J dropped 10; count of bases not matched to a gene: 16. This CDR3 spans 16 amino acids. CDR3 in amino acids: CASSQQTLQTGELQYF. The CDR3 nucleotides read TGCGCCAGCAGCCAACAGACGCTCCAGACAGGGGAGTTACAGTACTTC.

The rearrangement uses TRBV6-6 and TRBJ2-7; 8 bases map to TRBD1. CDR3 length: 14 amino acids. V trimming: 5 bases; J trimming: 4 bases; junction bases outside the gene matches: 7. CDR1 and CDR2 from the germline V gene are MNHNY and SVGAGI (reference sequence). The DNA of the CDR3 is TGTGCCAGCAGTCCGGACAGGGATATGTACGAGCAGTACTTC. This encodes CASSPDRDMYEQYF.

This clone has just one count. The V gene is TRBV11-3, the J gene TRBJ2-2; the match to TRBD2 covers 9 bases. V shed 3 bases and J 2 bases; nucleotides not matched to a gene: 4. CDR1 and CDR2 from the germline V gene are SGHNT and YENEEA. The length of the CDR3 is 16 residues. The CDR3 protein is CASSFQTSGNTGELFF. The DNA for the CDR3 is TGTGCCAGCAGCTTTCAGACTAGCGGTAACACCGGGGAGCTGTTTTTT.

This clone was recorded a few times. An end of the junction does not agree with germline; a read error may underlie this. The V gene is TRBV7-2, the J gene TRBJ2-7; 11 nucleotides agree with TRBD2. From germline, CDR1 is SGHTA and CDR2 FQGNSA. This CDR3 spans 14 amino acids. The CDR3: CASSLAGGWDEQYF. Written as DNA, the CDR3 is TGTGCCAGCAGCCTAGCGGGAGGCTGGGACGAGCAGTACTTC.

The chain combines TRBV30 with TRBJ2-7; 12 bases are shared with TRBD2. Germline V CDR1 and CDR2: GTSNPN, SVGIG (reference sequence). Trimming cost V 2 bases and J 9 bases; bases outside gene matches: 11. This CDR3 has 15 residues. The CDR3 nucleotides are TGTGCCTGGAGTAAATCGAGGACTAGCGGGATAGGGCAGTACTTC. Translation: CAWSKSRTSGIGQYF.

The chain joins TRBV29-1 to TRBJ2-1; D gene unclear. The V gene lost 0 bases and the J gene lost 4 bases, with 10 bases spanning the gap. Germline V lookup: CDR1 SQVTM, CDR2 ANQGSEA. This CDR3 has 14 amino acids. In DNA form, the CDR3 reads TGCAGCGTTGAAGATCCCAGGCTATACAATGAGCAGTTCTTC. It specifies CSVEDPRLYNEQFF.

The chain employs TRBV28 and TRBJ2-7, with TRBD1 identical over 8 bases. CDR1 MDHEN and CDR2 SYDVKM come from the germline V gene. The CDR3 has 17 residues. V lost 6 bases and J lost 4; bases outside the gene matches: 17. The CDR3 bases are TGTGCCAGCAGGATGGGGACAGGCACACAGGTGATTTACGAGCAGTACTTC. This gives the protein CASRMGTGTQVIYEQYF.

V is TRBV19 and J is TRBJ2-3; 16 bases fit TRBD2. J was trimmed by 2 bases and V by 6 bases; bases with no gene match: 8. Per germline, CDR1 LNHDA and CDR2 SQIVND (reference sequence). The CDR3 contains 18 residues. CDR3 nucleotides: TGTGCCAGTAGCCTCCCCGGGACTAGCGGGAGGGCCACAGATACGCAGTATTTT. It translates to CASSLPGTSGRATDTQYF.

The chain has TRBV19 and TRBJ1-1, with 7 bases matching TRBD1. This CDR3 comprises 14 residues. CDR1 LNHDA and CDR2 SQIVND come from the germline V gene (reference sequence). V lost 4 bases to trimming and J lost 1 base; unmatched junction nucleotides: 3. CDR3 coding DNA: TGTGCCAGTAGTAGGAGGACAGGGAACACTGAAGCTTTCTTT. This codes for CASSRRTGNTEAFF.

Ten or more counts support this clone. This rearrangement joins TRBV7-3 to TRBJ2-7; the D gene is possibly TRBD1 (6 bases). The ends were cut back, 5 bases at V and 5 bases at J, with 22 bases in the middle. The CDR3 covers 16 residues. Germline V lookup: CDR1 SGHTA, CDR2 FQGTGA. Here the CDR3 DNA reads TGTGCCAGCAGCCTAAGCACGGGACAACCACCGCACGAGCAGTACTTC. It specifies CASSLSTGQPPHEQYF.

The rearrangement links TRBV6-6 to TRBJ2-1, with D possibly being TRBD2 (6 bases). Germline V gene lookup returns CDR1 MNHNY and CDR2 SVGAGI (reference sequence). The CDR3 has 13 residues. V shed 8 bases and J shed 2 bases, with 10 bases lying between them. CDR3 DNA: TGTGCCAGCGGACTACCTCCCTACAATGAGCAGTTCTTC. Residues: CASGLPPYNEQFF.

The rearrangement uses TRBV7-2 and TRBJ1-6; 7 bases are shared with TRBD1. CDR3 length: 13 amino acids. J was trimmed by 7 bases and V by 5 bases; bases with no gene match: 2. Germline V gene lookup returns CDR1 SGHTA and CDR2 FQGNSA. CDR3 protein: CASSGQENSPLHF. CDR3 coding DNA: TGTGCCAGCAGCGGACAGGAAAATTCACCCCTCCACTTT.

J is TRBJ2-3 and V is TRBV15; maybe TRBD1 (6 bases). V gave up 5 bases and J gave up 1 base, with 16 bases separating them. Looked up from germline, CDR1 is LNHNV and CDR2 is YYDKDF (reference sequence). CDR3 length: 16 residues. In DNA, the CDR3 is TGTGCCACCAGCCCCTACAGGGTCGGAGGCACAGATACGCAGTATTTT. Protein product: CATSPYRVGGTDTQYF.

This clone was observed a handful of times. CDR3 in DNA: TGCGCCAGCAGCTTGGACCTCGACAGCTACAATGAGCAGTTCTTC. This encodes CASSLDLDSYNEQFF. The rearrangement joins TRBV5-1 to TRBJ2-1; a possible D gene is TRBD1 (5 bases). CDR1 and CDR2 (germline): SGHRS, YFSETQ. The V end was cut by 0 bases, the J end by 3 bases, with 10 bases between. The CDR3 is 15 residues long.

V is TRBV10-3 and J is TRBJ2-1; 8 bases fit TRBD2. This CDR3 spans 14 amino acids. Trimming took 6 bases from V and 8 from J; bases not matched to a gene: 9. The germline V gene has CDR1 ENHRY and CDR2 SYGVKD. The CDR3 sequence: CAIRRSTGGDEQFF. As DNA, the CDR3 is TGTGCCATCAGGAGGAGCACCGGGGGGGATGAGCAGTTCTTC.

J is TRBJ1-2 and V is TRBV6-1, with 7 positions matching TRBD1. The V gene end was trimmed by 1 base and the J gene end by 8 bases; junction bases not matched to a gene: 4. The CDR3 covers 13 residues. CDR1 MNHNS and CDR2 SASEGT come from the germline V gene. The CDR3 spells CASSEDRGGGYTF. CDR3 in DNA: TGTGCCAGCAGTGAAGACAGGGGTGGAGGCTACACCTTC.

The rearrangement joins TRBV7-9 to TRBJ2-1; TRBD2 matches 11 bases. Losses at the gene ends were 1 base for V and 8 bases for J; bases not matched to a gene: 4. This CDR3 is 15 amino acids long. In germline, CDR1 is SEHNR, CDR2 FQNEAQ (reference sequence). The CDR3: CASSLETSGTHEQFF. Here the CDR3 DNA reads TGTGCCAGCAGCTTAGAGACTAGCGGGACCCATGAGCAGTTCTTC.

V usage is TRBV7-2 and J usage is TRBJ1-1, with TRBD1 identical over 9 bases. V lost 1 base to trimming and J lost 11 bases; unmatched junction nucleotides: 5. Germline CDR1 SGHTA, CDR2 FQGNSA. CDR3 length equals 13 residues. DNA of the CDR3: TGTGCCAGCAGCTTAGATCGGACAGGGGCCGCTTTCTTT. This translates into CASSLDRTGAAFF.

The chain combines TRBV7-9 with TRBJ1-4, with 11 bases lining up with TRBD1. The CDR3 runs to 17 residues. With V trimmed by 5 bases and J by 3 bases, 8 bases remained unmatched. Looked up from germline, CDR1 is SEHNR and CDR2 is FQNEAQ (reference sequence). CDR3 region: CASSHPRTGGSNEKLFF. The CDR3 DNA is TGTGCCAGCAGCCACCCCCGGACAGGGGGCTCTAATGAAAAACTGTTTTTT.

The chain links TRBV9 to TRBJ2-5; D is unclear. Per the germline V gene, CDR1 is SGDLS and CDR2 is YYNGEE. V lost 3 bases and J lost 4, with 10 bases in between. The CDR3 spans 13 residues. CDR3 sequence (DNA): TGTGCCAGCAGCGGAATACTTGGAGAGACCCAGTACTTC. This encodes CASSGILGETQYF. The full variable domain, its missing parts supplied by reference TRBV9 and TRBJ2-5, is DSGVTQTPKHLITATGQRVTLRCSPRSGDLSVYWYQQSLDQGLQFLIQYYNGEERAKGNILERFSAQQFPDLHSELNLSSLELGDSALYFCASSGILGETQYFGPGTRLLVL.

This clone was seen only a few times. V is TRBV5-4 and J is TRBJ2-7; TRBD1 matches at 7 bases. The germline V gene encodes CDR1 SGHNT and CDR2 YYREEE (reference sequence). Trimming took 5 bases from V and 4 from J; bases not matched to a gene: 18. The CDR3 runs 17 residues. CDR3 sequence reads: CASSLGTGTASPYEQYF. The DNA of the CDR3 is TGTGCCAGCAGTCTCGGTACCGGGACAGCGAGCCCTTACGAGCAGTACTTC.

This sequence joins TRBV3-1 (or the pseudogene TRBV3-2) and TRBJ1-3; D remains unclear. The germline V and J ends were trimmed by 5 bases and 2 bases, with 13 bases remaining between them. CDR3 size: 15 residues. CDR1 is LGHDT and CDR2 is YNNKEL in the germline V gene (reference sequence). In DNA form, the CDR3 reads TGTGCCAGCAGCTATCCCGGGCGGGCTGGAAACACCATATATTTT. It is translated as CASSYPGRAGNTIYF.

V is TRBV18 and J is TRBJ1-1, with a possible D match to TRBD1 (5 bases). This CDR3 spans 14 amino acids. Germline V gene lookup returns CDR1 KGHSH and CDR2 LQKENI. V was clipped by 2 bases and J by 10 bases, with 17 bases between them. CDR3 DNA sequence: TGTGCCAGCTCACCAGGGAGCCGGGGGAGCTCAGCTTTCTTT. This translates into CASSPGSRGSSAFF.

The chain links TRBV6-1 to TRBJ2-2; possibly TRBD1 for D (6 bases). CDR3 length: 17 amino acids. Germline-derived CDR1 and CDR2 are MNHNS and SASEGT. The V gene lost 3 bases and the J gene lost 4 bases, with 18 bases spanning the gap. CDR3 coding DNA: TGTGCCAGCAGTGAGGTTTGGGGGCAGGGTAGCACCGGGGAGCTGTTTTTT. Its protein product is CASSEVWGQGSTGELFF.

V gene TRBV19 combines with J gene TRBJ2-1, with TRBD1 matching 8 bases. V was pared by 2 bases and J by 12 bases, with 6 bases of the junction left unmatched. The germline gives CDR1 LNHDA, CDR2 SQIVND (reference sequence). CDR3 length: 13 amino acids. CDR3 protein: CASSITDDRGQFF. The CDR3 coding sequence is TGTGCCAGTAGTATAACCGACGACAGGGGGCAGTTCTTC.

CDR3 sequence (DNA): TGTGCCAGCAGCTTCAGGCTAGCAGGCCACAATGAGCAGTTCTTC. Its protein product is CASSFRLAGHNEQFF. The V call is TRBV5-8, the J call TRBJ2-1; possible D gene TRBD2, 5 bases. Germline CDR1 is SGHTS and CDR2 is YDEGEE. The CDR3 loop spans 15 amino acids. The ends were cut back, 2 bases at V and 5 bases at J, with 14 bases in the middle.

The chain has TRBV20-1 and TRBJ1-5; D may be TRBD1 (6 bases). This CDR3 region has 15 residues. Germline V CDR1 and CDR2: DFQATT, SNEGSKA (reference sequence). Trimming took 3 bases from V and 5 from J, leaving 17 bases between them. CDR3 bases: TGCAGTGCTAGTTCCTACGACAGGAGAGATCAGCCCCAGCATTTT. It translates to CSASSYDRRDQPQHF.